The table lists the clone carrying this TCR beta chain with a few counts. The antigen is not known. Alongside a J-beta primer mix, a sample-barcoded 5' primer served in a second PCR lasting roughly 6 to 11 cycles. TCRdb fed the 5' RACE reads into MiXCR, producing one record per CDR3 protein. The sample carries more than 1,400,000 distinct CDR3 sequences, roughly 40% recorded once. These data come from a study of blood T cells in healthy people across ages. Study-level points and caveats: TCR beta diversity correlated strongly with naive T cell percentage.

CDR1 and CDR2 from the germline V gene are DFQATT and SNEGSKA (reference sequence). This CDR3 comprises 15 residues. Losses at the gene ends were 5 bases for V and 1 base for J; bases not matched to a gene: 5. Material for sequencing was blood. The TCR sequence derives from a woman between 18 and 29 years old in good health. This chain connects TRBV20-1 to TRBJ2-3, with 11 bases aligning to TRBD2. Here the CDR3 DNA reads TGCAGTGCTGAAGGGACTAGCGGACGCACAGATACGCAGTATTTT. It codes for CSAEGTSGRTDTQYF.